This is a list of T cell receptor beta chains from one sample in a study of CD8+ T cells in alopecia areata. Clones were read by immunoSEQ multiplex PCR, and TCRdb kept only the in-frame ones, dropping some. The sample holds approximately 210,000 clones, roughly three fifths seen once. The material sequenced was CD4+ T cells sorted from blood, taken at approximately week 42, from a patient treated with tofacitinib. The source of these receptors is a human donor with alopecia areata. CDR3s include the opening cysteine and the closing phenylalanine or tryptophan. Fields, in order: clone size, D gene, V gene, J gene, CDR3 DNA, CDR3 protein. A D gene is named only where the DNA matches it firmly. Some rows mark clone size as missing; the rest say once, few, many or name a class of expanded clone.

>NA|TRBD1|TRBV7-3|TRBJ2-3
TGTGCCAGCAGCCGGGACAGGGGAGGAGATACGCAGTATTTT
CASSRDRGGDTQYF
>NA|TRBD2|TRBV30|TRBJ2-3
TGTACCTGGACTAGCGAGCGAGATACGCAGTATTTT
CTWTSERDTQYF
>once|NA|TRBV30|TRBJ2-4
TGTGCCTGGAGTACTCACAGGGTTGGGGACATTCAGTACTTC
CAWSTHRVGDIQYF
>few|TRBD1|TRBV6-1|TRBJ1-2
TGTGCCAGCAGTGAGGGGACAGGGCTAGTCGGCTACACCTTC
CASSEGTGLVGYTF
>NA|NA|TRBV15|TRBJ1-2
TGTGCCACCAGCAGAGATGCAAGACAGAACTATGGCTACACCTTC
CATSRDARQNYGYTF
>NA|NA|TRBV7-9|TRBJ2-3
TGTGCCAGCAGCGTCCGGACGGGACCCACAGATACGCAGTATTTT
CASSVRTGPTDTQYF
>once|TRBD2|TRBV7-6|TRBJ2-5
TGTGCCAGCAGCTCTAGCGGGGGCCGGGAAGAGACCCAGTACTTC
CASSSSGGREETQYF
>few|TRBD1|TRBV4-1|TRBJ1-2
TGCGCCAGCAGCATAAATCCGGGACAGGGTTATGGCTACACCTTC
CASSINPGQGYGYTF
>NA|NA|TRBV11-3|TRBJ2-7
TGTGCCAGCAGCTTAGGGAGCGGAACGTCCTACGAGCAGTACTTC
CASSLGSGTSYEQYF
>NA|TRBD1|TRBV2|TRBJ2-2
TGTGCCAGCAGTAGCCCTGACAGGGCGAACACCGGGGAGCTGTTTTTT
CASSSPDRANTGELFF
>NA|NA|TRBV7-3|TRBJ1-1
TGTGCCAGCAGACATCCTTTGGGGGAAAGTGAAGCTTTCTTT
CASRHPLGESEAFF
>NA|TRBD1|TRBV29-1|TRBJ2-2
TGCAGCGTTGCCGGGACAGGGAACACCGGGGAGCTGTTTTTT
CSVAGTGNTGELFF
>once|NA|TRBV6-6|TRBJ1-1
TGTGCCAGCAGTTACCCTCGGACCCTTAACACTGAAGCTTTCTTT
CASSYPRTLNTEAFF
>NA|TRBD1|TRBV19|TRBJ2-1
TGTGCCAGTAATGGACAGGGAATCAATGAGCAGTTCTTC
CASNGQGINEQFF
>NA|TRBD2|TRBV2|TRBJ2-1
TGTGCCAGCAGGAGCGGGGTCGGCGGATGGGATGAGCAGTTCTTC
CASRSGVGGWDEQFF
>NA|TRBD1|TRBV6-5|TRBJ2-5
TGTGCCAGCAGGAGTGGGGCGACAGGGATGGAGACCCAGTACTTC
CASRSGATGMETQYF
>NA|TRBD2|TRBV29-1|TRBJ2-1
TGCAGCGTCCAATCTTATAGCGGGAGAGTCAATGAGCAGTTCTTC
CSVQSYSGRVNEQFF
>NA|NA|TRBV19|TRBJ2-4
TGTGCCAGTAGTTTGGACCAAGACCAGTACTTC
CASSLDQDQYF
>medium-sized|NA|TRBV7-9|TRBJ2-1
TGTGCCAGCAGCTTAGCGCGGGAAAGCAATGAGCAGTTCTTC
CASSLARESNEQFF
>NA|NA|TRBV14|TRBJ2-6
TGTGCCAGCAGCCAAGATCGACGGCTACTCGGGGCCAACGTCCTGACTTTC
CASSQDRRLLGANVLTF
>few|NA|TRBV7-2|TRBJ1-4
TGTGCCAGCAGCTTAGGAGCTAATGAAAAACTGTTTTTT
CASSLGANEKLFF
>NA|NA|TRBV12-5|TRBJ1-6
TGTGCTAGTGGTTTGTTCGGGAATTCACCCCTCCACTTT
CASGLFGNSPLHF
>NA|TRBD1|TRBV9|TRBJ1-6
TGTGCCAGGGTGGACAGGCTCCACTTT
CARVDRLHF
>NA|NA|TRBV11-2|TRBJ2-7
TGTGCCAGCAGCCCGGTGTCCGTCTACGAGCAGTACTTC
CASSPVSVYEQYF
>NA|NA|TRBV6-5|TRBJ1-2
TGTGCCAGCAGTTACGGCAGCTCGTTAGCTAACTATGGCTACACCTTC
CASSYGSSLANYGYTF
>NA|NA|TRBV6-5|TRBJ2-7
TGTGCCAGCAGTCCGGACGGATTCTACGAGCAGTACTTC
CASSPDGFYEQYF
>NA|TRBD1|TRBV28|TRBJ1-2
TGTGCCACCGCGGAGGGGACAGGGAACTATGGCTACACCTTC
CATAEGTGNYGYTF
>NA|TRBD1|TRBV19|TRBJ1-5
TGTGCCAGTAGATCGGACAGGGCGCTTGTCTTGAATCAGCCCCAGCATTTT
CASRSDRALVLNQPQHF
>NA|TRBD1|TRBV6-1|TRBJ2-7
TGTGCCAGCAGTGCACCCTGGACAGGGAAGTACGAGCAGTACTTC
CASSAPWTGKYEQYF
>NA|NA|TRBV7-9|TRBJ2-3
TGTGCCAGCAGCTTGAGTGGGGGCACAGATACGCAGTATTTT
CASSLSGGTDTQYF
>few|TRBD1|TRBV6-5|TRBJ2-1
TGTGCCAGCAGGCGGGGACAGGGGAACAATGAGCAGTTCTTC
CASRRGQGNNEQFF
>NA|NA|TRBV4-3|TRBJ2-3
TGCGCCAGCAGCCAAGATCGGACAGTCACAGATACGCAGTATTTT
CASSQDRTVTDTQYF
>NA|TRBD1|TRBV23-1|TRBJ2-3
TGCGCCAGCAGTCAATCAGTGCCGGGACAGGGGCGACGGCGGCTCACAGATACGCAGTATTTT
CASSQSVPGQGRRRLTDTQYF
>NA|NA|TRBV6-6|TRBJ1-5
TGTGCCAGCAGTTACCGGGCTAGCAATCAGCCCCAGCATTTT
CASSYRASNQPQHF
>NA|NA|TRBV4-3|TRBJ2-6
TGCGCCAGCAGCCAATATCAGGGCATCACCTCTGGGGCCAACGTCCTGACTTTC
CASSQYQGITSGANVLTF
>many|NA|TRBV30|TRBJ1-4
TGTGCCTGGAGTGGAAGAAACGAAAAACTGTTTTTT
CAWSGRNEKLFF
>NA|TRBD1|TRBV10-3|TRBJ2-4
TGTGCCATCAGTGATTGGGACAGGGGCGACCTAGCCAAAAACATTCAGTACTTC
CAISDWDRGDLAKNIQYF
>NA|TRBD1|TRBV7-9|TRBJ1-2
TGTGCCAGCACCAATGGACAGGTCCCGATCTTC
CASTNGQVPIF
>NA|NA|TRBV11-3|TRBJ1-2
TGTGCCAGCAGCTCAAGGACAGCGGCCAAGGATGACTATGGCTACACCTTC
CASSSRTAAKDDYGYTF
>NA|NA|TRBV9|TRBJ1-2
TGTGCCAGCAGCGCCCTGGCAGGACCTCTAGACTATGGCTACACCTTC
CASSALAGPLDYGYTF
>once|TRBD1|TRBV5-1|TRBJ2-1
TGCGCCAGCAGCCCTTCTGGACAGGGGGCTAAAGTCGATGAGCAGTTCTTC
CASSPSGQGAKVDEQFF
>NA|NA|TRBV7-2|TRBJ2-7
TGTGCCAGCAGCCCCGCCTTTTACCGCGAGCAGTACTTC
CASSPAFYREQYF
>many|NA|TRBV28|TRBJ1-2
TGTGCCAGCAGTTTCAGGGACTTCTACACCTTC
CASSFRDFYTF
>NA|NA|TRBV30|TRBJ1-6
TGTGCCTGGAGTGTACGCGGCAGGGCCACGACGGCCCTCCACTTT
CAWSVRGRATTALHF
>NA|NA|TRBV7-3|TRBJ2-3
TGTGCCAGCAGCTTAGCGGGGGCCTTCACAGATACGCAGTATTTT
CASSLAGAFTDTQYF
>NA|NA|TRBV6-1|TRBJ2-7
TGTGCCAGCAGTGGGCAGGAGCCTACCTACGAGCAGTACTTC
CASSGQEPTYEQYF
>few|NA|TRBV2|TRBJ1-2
TGTGCCAGCAGTGCTTTACCCGGGGATGGCTACACCTTC
CASSALPGDGYTF
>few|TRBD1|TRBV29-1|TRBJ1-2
TGCAGCGTTGAAGATCGGACAGGGGTGTATGGCTACACCTTC
CSVEDRTGVYGYTF
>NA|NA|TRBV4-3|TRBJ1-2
TGCGCCAGCAGCCAAGACCGACTCTATGGCTACACCTTC
CASSQDRLYGYTF